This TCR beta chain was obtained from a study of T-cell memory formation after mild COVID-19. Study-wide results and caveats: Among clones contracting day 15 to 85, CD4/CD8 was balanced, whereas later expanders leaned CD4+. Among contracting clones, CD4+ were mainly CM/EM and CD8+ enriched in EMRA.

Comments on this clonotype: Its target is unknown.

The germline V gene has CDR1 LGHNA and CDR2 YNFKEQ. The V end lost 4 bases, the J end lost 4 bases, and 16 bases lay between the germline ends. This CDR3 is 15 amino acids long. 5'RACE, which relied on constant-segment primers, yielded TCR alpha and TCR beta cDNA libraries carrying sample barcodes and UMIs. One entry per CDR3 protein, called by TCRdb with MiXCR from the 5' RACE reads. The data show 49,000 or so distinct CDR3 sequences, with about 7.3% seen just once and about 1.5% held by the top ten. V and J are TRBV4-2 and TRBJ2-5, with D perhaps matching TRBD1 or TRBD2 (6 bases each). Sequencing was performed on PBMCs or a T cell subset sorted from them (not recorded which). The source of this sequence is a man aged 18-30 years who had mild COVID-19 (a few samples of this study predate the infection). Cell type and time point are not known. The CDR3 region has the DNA TGTGCCAGCAGCCCCCCTGGGGGGCCCCCAGAGACCCAGTACTTC. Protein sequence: CASSPPGGPPETQYF.